Following are 15 T cell receptor beta chains from one sample sequenced in a study of blood T cells in healthy people across ages (dated by TCRdb to 2013 to 2016). Library method: 5' RACE. A second PCR of about 7 to 12 cycles was run with a J-beta primer mix and a sample-barcoded 5' primer. The public reads were quality trimmed at Q25 with fastp and then assembled into clones with MiXCR by TCRdb, keeping productive beta chains. A single entry per CDR3 protein holds the most common genes and DNA from its merged rows. For this sample the table gives some 1.8 million distinct CDR3 sequences, of which 30% to 40% were detected only once. The leading ten clones occupy 23% of the sample. The specimen was blood. The receptors originated from a human donor in good health.

This rearrangement joins TRBV3-1 to TRBJ2-3, with D tentatively TRBD1 (6 bases). The CDR3 has 15 residues. Germline assignment: CDR1 LGHDT and CDR2 YNNKEL (reference sequence). V was cut by 4 bases and J by 4 bases, with 15 bases left in between. The CDR3 region has the DNA TGTGCCAGCAGCCCCACCCCCGAGGGGGCAGATACGCAGTATTTT. It is translated as CASSPTPEGADTQYF.

The chain carries TRBV12-3 or TRBV12-4 and TRBJ2-1, with D unclear. The CDR3 has 14 residues. Trimming removed 6 bases at V and 1 base at J, with 10 bases between. The CDR3 spells CASSSDTSYNEQFF. CDR3 coding DNA: TGTGCCAGCAGCAGCGATACATCCTACAATGAGCAGTTCTTC.

The CDR3, as DNA: TGTGCCAGCAGCGGAGGGCCTCTAGCGGGGTTATCCTACGAGCAGTACTTC. It encodes CASSGGPLAGLSYEQYF. The rearrangement uses TRBV7-9 and TRBJ2-7; 9 bases match TRBD2. The CDR3 sequence is 17 residues long. Germline assignment: CDR1 SEHNR and CDR2 FQNEAQ (reference sequence). V was clipped by 5 bases and J by 1 base; unmatched bases: 12.

This chain connects TRBV7-9 to TRBJ2-7; 7 nucleotides agree with TRBD1. The germline V gene encodes CDR1 SEHNR and CDR2 FQNEAQ (reference sequence). V lost 6 bases, J lost 3 bases, and 14 bases stayed unmatched. The CDR3 sequence is 16 residues long. The CDR3 protein is CASSYLGTERFYEQYF. DNA of the CDR3: TGTGCCAGCAGTTACCTCGGGACAGAGAGATTCTACGAGCAGTACTTC.

V is TRBV6-2 or TRBV6-3 and J is TRBJ2-1; 9 bases are a match to TRBD1. The CDR3 is 15 residues long. CDR1 is MNHEY and CDR2 is SVGEGT in the germline V gene. V lost 6 bases to trimming and J lost 6 bases; unmatched junction nucleotides: 9. The CDR3 DNA follows: TGTGCCAGCAGAGGAGGGACAGGGAAGGGCAATGAGCAGTTCTTC. Amino acids: CASRGGTGKGNEQFF.

This clonotype was counted between two and nine times. Germline and junction disagree at one end, which may indicate a read error. This rearrangement joins TRBV29-1 to TRBJ2-7; either TRBD1 or TRBD2 may supply D (5 bases each). The CDR3 totals 13 residues. Germline V gives CDR1 SQVTM, CDR2 ANQGSEA. DNA of the CDR3: TGCAGCGTTGACTCCGGGGCGTCCTACGAGAAGTACTTC. Protein sequence: CSVDSGASYEKYF.

The chain is built from TRBV5-1 and TRBJ1-1; D not resolved. Looked up from germline, CDR1 is SGHRS and CDR2 is YFSETQ. Between the trimmed V and J ends, which lost 4 bases and 1 base, there was a span of 14 bases. This CDR3 contains 15 residues. Here the CDR3 reads CASSPDWPTNTEAFF. CDR3 coding DNA: TGCGCCAGCAGCCCCGACTGGCCCACGAACACTGAAGCTTTCTTT.

There are a few counts of this clonotype. The chain links TRBV12-3 or TRBV12-4 to TRBJ2-1, with D maybe TRBD2 (5 bases). The V and J ends lost 6 bases and 9 bases respectively, with 15 bases between them. The length of the CDR3 is 13 residues. The CDR3 DNA is TGTGCCAGCAGCCTATCTAGGAGGAGTGAGCAGTTCTTC. It encodes CASSLSRRSEQFF.

The chain recombines TRBV27 with TRBJ2-5, with a tentative D call TRBD1 (6 bases). This CDR3 contains 16 residues. Looked up from germline, CDR1 is MNHEY and CDR2 is SMNVEV (reference sequence). Deletions cut 3 bases from V and 5 bases from J, with 19 bases between. The CDR3 sequence is CASSFWSGALRETQYF. Here the CDR3 DNA reads TGTGCCAGCAGTTTCTGGTCAGGGGCCCTAAGGGAGACCCAGTACTTC.

With respect to this clonotype: This could be a read error, since a much larger clone is one nucleotide away. The conserved closing phenylalanine or tryptophan is absent in this CDR3, likely reflecting a read error. This rearrangement joins TRBV7-2 to TRBJ2-3; 8 positions agree with TRBD2. CDR1 is SGHTA, CDR2 FQGNSA, per germline. There are 15 residues in the CDR3. The V gene end was trimmed by 2 bases and the J gene end by 1 base; junction bases not matched to a gene: 2. CDR3 sequence reads: CASSLTAGGTDTQYL. The DNA of the CDR3 is TGTGCCAGCAGCTTAACAGCGGGGGGCACAGATACGCAGTATTTG.

This clonotype was counted a single time. The rearrangement links TRBV28 to TRBJ2-6, with 9 bases that match TRBD1. The junction had 23 bases not matched to a gene; V was cut back by 4 bases and J by 1 base. Germline V CDR1 and CDR2: MDHEN, SYDVKM. The CDR3 runs 23 residues. CDR3: CASSSVRLGDRVFFRSGANVLTF. CDR3 nucleotides: TGTGCCAGCAGTTCCGTTCGGTTGGGGGACAGGGTTTTTTTTCGGTCTGGGGCCAACGTCCTGACTTTC.

On this clonotype itself: The junction departs from the called germline gene at one end, perhaps through a read error. V and J are TRBV24-1 and TRBJ2-3; TRBD2 is a possible D gene (5 bases). CDR1 KGHDR and CDR2 SFDVKD come from the germline V gene. This CDR3 spans 16 amino acids. CDR3: CATSNLDFSSTDTLYF. DNA of the CDR3: TGTGCCACCAGTAATTTGGACTTTAGCAGCACAGATACGCTGTATTTT.

This clonotype was counted a single time. The chain employs TRBV30 and TRBJ2-5; 10 nucleotides agree with TRBD1. Near its end, the DNA agrees better with TRBJ2-7, so the J call may be wrong. Germline V lookup: CDR1 GTSNPN, CDR2 SVGIG (reference sequence). The length of the CDR3 is 14 residues. This chain's CDR3 is CAWSSAGTGVEQYF. CDR3 coding DNA: TGTGCCTGGAGTTCCGCCGGGACAGGGGTCGAGCAGTACTTC.

The CDR3 sequence is CASSHVEDEQYF. In nucleotides, the CDR3 is TGTGCCAGCAGCCATGTAGAGGACGAGCAGTACTTC. The chain carries TRBV4-2 and TRBJ2-5; D gene uncertain. The J call is in doubt because the DNA end fits TRBJ2-7 better. Germline CDR1 is LGHNA and CDR2 is YNFKEQ. This CDR3 has 12 residues.

This clonotype was counted a few times. A single base is all that separates this from a far larger clone, so a read error is likely. The V gene is TRBV7-2, the J gene TRBJ2-7; TRBD2 matches 9 bases. Germline loops: CDR1 SGHTA, CDR2 FQGNSA. The J segment lost 10 bases and the V segment lost 3 bases, leaving 10 bases of the junction unmatched. The CDR3 runs 14 residues. The CDR3 DNA sequence: TGTGCCAGCAGCTTGACTAGCGGACAAGAGGCCCAGTACTTC. Translating it yields CASSLTSGQEAQYF.